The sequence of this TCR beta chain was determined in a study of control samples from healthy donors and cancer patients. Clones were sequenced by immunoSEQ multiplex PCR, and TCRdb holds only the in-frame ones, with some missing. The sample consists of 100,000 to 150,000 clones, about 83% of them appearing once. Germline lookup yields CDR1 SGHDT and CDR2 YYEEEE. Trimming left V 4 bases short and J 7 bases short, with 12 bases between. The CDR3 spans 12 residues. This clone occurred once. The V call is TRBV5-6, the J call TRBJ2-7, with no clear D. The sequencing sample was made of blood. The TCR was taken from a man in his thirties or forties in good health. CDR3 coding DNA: TGTGCCAGCAGCCGCTATACGGAGGAGCAGTACTTC. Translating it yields CASSRYTEEQYF. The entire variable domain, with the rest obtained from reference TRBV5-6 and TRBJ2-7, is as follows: DAGVTQSPTHLIKTRGQQVTLRCSPKSGHDTVSWYQQALGQGPQFIFQYYEEEERQRGNFPDRFSGHQFPNYSSELNVNALLLGDSALYLCASSRYTEEQYFGPGTRLTVT.